Presented here are 29 T cell receptor beta chains from one specimen sequenced in a study of T-cell reconstitution after alpha-beta-depleted transplantation in children. Unique molecular identifiers tagged the TCRbeta library. MiXCR, run by TCRdb on the PCR reads, gives a single entry per CDR3 protein. This sample has about 600,000 distinct CDR3 sequences, with about 10% found just once. The source material was PBMCs from the stem cell graft donor, sampled from the stem cell graft. Receptor source: a human donor who donated a stem cell graft to a child with acute myeloid leukemia.

This clonotype was found many times. The chain joins TRBV12-3 or TRBV12-4 to TRBJ2-1; D is undetermined. The length of the CDR3 is 15 residues. V lost 1 base and J 0 bases, leaving 7 bases between the germline ends. The CDR3 here is CASSLGKSSYNEQFF. The DNA of the CDR3 is TGTGCCAGCAGTTTAGGTAAAAGCTCCTACAATGAGCAGTTCTTC.

The chain combines TRBV6-2 or TRBV6-3 with TRBJ1-3; no clear D gene. The V end was cut by 4 bases, the J end by 3 bases, with 10 bases between. The CDR3 length is 14 residues. Germline CDR1 MNHEY, CDR2 SVGEGT. As DNA, the CDR3 is TGTGCCAGCAGTTCGGGCAGCTTTGGAAACACCATATATTTT. Protein product: CASSSGSFGNTIYF.

This clonotype was seen a handful of times. V is TRBV12-3 or TRBV12-4 and J is TRBJ2-7; possible D gene TRBD2, 6 bases. Trimming removed 0 bases from V and 4 bases from J, with 16 bases in between. The CDR3 length is 16 residues. The CDR3 reads CASSLASSALGYEQYF. The CDR3 DNA reads as TGTGCCAGCAGTTTAGCGTCTAGCGCACTGGGGTACGAGCAGTACTTC.

The rearrangement uses TRBV28 and TRBJ2-7; TRBD1 or TRBD2 may be the D gene (5 bases each). CDR3 length: 12 residues. With 5 bases removed from V and 4 bases from J, the gap between germline ends came to 9 bases. CDR1 is MDHEN and CDR2 is SYDVKM in the germline V gene. The CDR3 DNA sequence: TGTGCCAGCAGTGGGACCGAATACGAGCAGTACTTC. Translation gives CASSGTEYEQYF.

This clonotype was seen at least ten times. The genes are TRBV27 and TRBJ2-2; D unclear. CDR3 size: 14 residues. V was trimmed by 4 bases and J by 2 bases, leaving 8 bases between them. CDR1 is MNHEY and CDR2 is SMNVEV in the germline V gene (reference sequence). The CDR3 DNA reads TGTGCCAGCAGTTCGGGCGGCAACACCGGGGAGCTGTTTTTT. As protein: CASSSGGNTGELFF.

V usage is TRBV28 and J usage is TRBJ2-3, with D unresolved. Trimming shortened V by 6 bases and J by 2 bases, and 9 bases separated the two germline ends. Germline V gives CDR1 MDHEN, CDR2 SYDVKM. The CDR3 loop spans 13 amino acids. The CDR3 protein is CASRQSDTDTQYF. The CDR3 coding sequence is TGTGCCAGCAGACAGAGCGACACAGATACGCAGTATTTT.

This rearrangement joins TRBV6-2 or TRBV6-3 to TRBJ1-2; maybe TRBD1 (5 bases). Germline values: CDR1 MNHEY, CDR2 SVGEGT. V was trimmed by 0 bases and J by 0 bases, leaving 5 bases between them. The CDR3 loop spans 14 amino acids. The CDR3 region has the DNA TGTGCCAGCAGTTACTCGACAGCTAACTATGGCTACACCTTC. Protein sequence: CASSYSTANYGYTF.

V gene TRBV24-1 combines with J gene TRBJ2-7, with D perhaps matching TRBD1 (5 bases). The CDR3 contains 15 residues. V gave up 3 bases and J gave up 5 bases, with 16 bases separating them. From germline, CDR1 is KGHDR and CDR2 SFDVKD. The CDR3 protein is CATSDPSRVGDEQYF. CDR3 bases: TGTGCCACCAGTGATCCCTCAAGGGTAGGGGACGAGCAGTACTTC.

The genes are TRBV20-1 and TRBJ2-5; 7 positions match TRBD2. V lost 4 bases and J lost 7; bases outside the gene matches: 6. The germline gives CDR1 DFQATT, CDR2 SNEGSKA (reference sequence). This CDR3 contains 12 residues. The CDR3 DNA sequence: TGCAGTGCTACTGGACCGGGGGGGACCCAGTACTTC. Translated, it gives CSATGPGGTQYF.

Ten or more counts support this clonotype. This chain joins TRBV9 and TRBJ2-7; 8 bases line up with TRBD1. CDR3 length equals 14 residues. V lost 3 bases and J lost 3; bases outside the gene matches: 5. Germline CDR1 SGDLS, CDR2 YYNGEE. The DNA of the CDR3 is TGTGCCAGCAGCGAGGGGACAGGATTCTACGAGCAGTACTTC. Amino acids: CASSEGTGFYEQYF.

This clonotype has just a few counts. The rearrangement uses TRBV11-2 and TRBJ1-1, with D possibly being TRBD1 (5 bases). CDR1 is SGHAT, CDR2 FQNNGV, per germline. CDR3 size: 17 residues. Trimming left V 6 bases short and J 2 bases short, with 22 bases between. CDR3 residues: CASSFQTTGTVNTEAFF. In DNA form, the CDR3 reads TGTGCCAGCAGTTTCCAAACAACCGGGACGGTTAACACTGAAGCTTTCTTT.

This clonotype was seen repeatedly, ten times or more. The chain uses TRBV20-1 and TRBJ1-1; D call uncertain. Deletions cut 6 bases from V and 1 base from J, with 9 bases between. Per the germline V gene, CDR1 is DFQATT and CDR2 is SNEGSKA (reference sequence). The CDR3 loop spans 12 amino acids. The CDR3 sequence is CSALDGNTEAFF. CDR3 sequence (DNA): TGCAGTGCCCTCGACGGGAACACTGAAGCTTTCTTT.

The V call is TRBV5-1, the J call TRBJ2-6, with no clear D. The CDR3 consists of 15 residues. The V gene lost 0 bases and the J gene lost 4 bases, with 8 bases spanning the gap. CDR1 SGHRS and CDR2 YFSETQ come from the germline V gene. The CDR3 loop reads CASSLEATGANVLTF. The CDR3 nucleotides read TGCGCCAGCAGCTTGGAGGCTACCGGGGCCAACGTCCTGACTTTC.

This clonotype has only a few counts. This sequence joins TRBV2 and TRBJ2-6; unclear D gene. Germline assignment: CDR1 SNHLY and CDR2 FYNNEI. V was shortened by 6 bases and J by 2 bases, with 11 bases between the two germline ends. This CDR3 is built from 15 residues. CDR3 coding DNA: TGTGCCAGCAGCCTGTGGAACACTGGGGCCAACGTCCTGACTTTC. It translates to CASSLWNTGANVLTF.

The chain uses TRBV7-2 and TRBJ2-1; 7 positions match TRBD1. V dropped 5 bases and J dropped 5; count of bases not matched to a gene: 6. This CDR3 is built from 14 residues. CDR1 and CDR2 (germline): SGHTA, FQGNSA. CDR3 bases: TGTGCCAGCAGCCCCCGACAGGGTCACAATGAGCAGTTCTTC. Amino acids: CASSPRQGHNEQFF. The full variable domain, completed using reference TRBV7-2 and TRBJ2-1, is GAGVSQSPSNKVTEKGKDVELRCDPISGHTALYWYRQSLGQGLEFLIYFQGNSAPDKSGLPSDRFSAERTGGSVSTLTIQRTQQEDSAVYLCASSPRQGHNEQFFGPGTRLTVL.

Worth noting for this clonotype: The junction does not match germline at one end; this may be a read error. This chain uses TRBV7-2 with TRBJ2-1; D might be TRBD1 (6 bases). The length of the CDR3 is 15 residues. Per the germline V gene, CDR1 is SGHTA and CDR2 is FQGNSA. The CDR3 here is CASSLETGLYNERFF. The CDR3 nucleotides are TGTGCCAGCAGCTTAGAAACAGGGCTTTACAATGAGCGGTTCTTC.

This clonotype was found many times. J is TRBJ2-3 and V is TRBV19; no firm D call. Trimming removed 5 bases from V and 2 bases from J, with 8 bases in between. CDR3 length: 13 residues. Germline values: CDR1 LNHDA, CDR2 SQIVND (reference sequence). The CDR3 coding sequence is TGTGCCAGTAGTGTGGAGTCCACAGATACGCAGTATTTT. It translates to CASSVESTDTQYF.

This chain uses TRBV5-1 with TRBJ2-3, with no clear D. This CDR3 spans 14 amino acids. The germline gives CDR1 SGHRS, CDR2 YFSETQ. V lost 2 bases and J lost 7, with 14 bases in between. In nucleotides, the CDR3 is TGCGCCAGCAGCTTTGGAACCGAGTGGAATACGCAGTATTTT. Its protein is CASSFGTEWNTQYF. Drawing the rest from reference TRBV5-1 and TRBJ2-3, the complete variable domain is KAGVTQTPRYLIKTRGQQVTLSCSPISGHRSVSWYQQTPGQGLQFLFEYFSETQRNKGNFPGRFSGRQFSNSRSEMNVSTLELGDSALYLCASSFGTEWNTQYFGPGTRLTVL.

This clonotype came up many times. The chain couples TRBV4-2 to TRBJ2-7, with D unresolved. The ends were cut back, 4 bases at V and 1 base at J, with 11 bases in the middle. In germline, CDR1 is LGHNA, CDR2 YNFKEQ. The CDR3 spans 14 residues. The CDR3 spells CASSPSDASYEQYF. CDR3 DNA: TGTGCCAGCAGCCCCTCAGACGCGTCCTACGAGCAGTACTTC.

The chain uses TRBV4-3 and TRBJ2-1; TRBD2 is a possible D gene (6 bases). This CDR3 region has 13 residues. V was cut by 4 bases and J by 9 bases, with 13 bases left in between. CDR1 LGHNA and CDR2 YSLEER come from the germline V gene. CDR3 in amino acids: CASSLGGVSEQFF. CDR3 DNA: TGCGCCAGCAGCCTCGGCGGGGTGAGTGAGCAGTTCTTC.

V usage is TRBV5-1 and J usage is TRBJ2-5; TRBD2 aligns across 7 bases. This CDR3 contains 13 residues. V lost 3 bases and J lost 3; bases outside the gene matches: 2. Germline V lookup: CDR1 SGHRS, CDR2 YFSETQ. The DNA of the CDR3 is TGCGCCAGCAGCTGGGGGGGTGAAGAGACCCAGTACTTC. Protein: CASSWGGEETQYF.

This clonotype was seen a few times. The chain is built from TRBV27 and TRBJ2-1; D may be TRBD2 (6 bases). V lost 5 bases and J lost 7, with 15 bases in between. The CDR3 extends over 14 amino acids. CDR1 and CDR2 (germline): MNHEY, SMNVEV (reference sequence). CDR3 DNA: TGTGCCAGCAGTCCCGGGACTTACCTTAATGAGCAGTTCTTC. Its translation: CASSPGTYLNEQFF.

This clonotype came up many times. The chain is built from TRBV9 and TRBJ2-1; 11 positions agree with TRBD2. The CDR3 extends over 17 amino acids. V was clipped by 0 bases and J by 3 bases; unmatched bases: 5. Germline loops: CDR1 SGDLS, CDR2 YYNGEE. CDR3 loop: CASSVATGTSGYNEQFF. The CDR3 nucleotides are TGTGCCAGCAGCGTAGCTACGGGGACTAGCGGCTACAATGAGCAGTTCTTC.

In its sample, this clonotype was seen many times. The V gene is TRBV20-1, the J gene TRBJ2-3; 10 bases agree with TRBD2. Germline trimming cut 3 bases from V and 3 bases from J; bases unmatched to any gene: 18. Germline CDR1 is DFQATT and CDR2 is SNEGSKA (reference sequence). The CDR3 runs 19 residues. The CDR3 DNA follows: TGCAGTGCTAGTTCCTTCAGGGGAGGGCCTAGCGGGAGAACAGATACGCAGTATTTT. Amino acids: CSASSFRGGPSGRTDTQYF.

Many counts were recorded for this clonotype. This chain connects TRBV6-2 or TRBV6-3 to TRBJ2-1; D gene uncertain. The V gene lost 7 bases and the J gene lost 7 bases, with 11 bases spanning the gap. The CDR3 has 12 residues. Germline V CDR1 and CDR2: MNHEY, SVGEGT. The CDR3 DNA reads TGTGCCAGCAAGAGACTTGAGAATGAGCAGTTCTTC. Translation gives CASKRLENEQFF.

This clonotype was picked up many times. The genes are TRBV7-9 and TRBJ2-1; D gene unclear. The CDR3 totals 12 residues. V lost 4 bases and J lost 7, with 8 bases in between. Germline V lookup: CDR1 SEHNR, CDR2 FQNEAQ (reference sequence). Written as DNA, the CDR3 is TGTGCCAGCAGCTGGCTAGGGAATGAGCAGTTCTTC. As protein: CASSWLGNEQFF.

This clonotype was seen ten or more times. The rearrangement uses TRBV12-3 or TRBV12-4 and TRBJ1-5; maybe TRBD1 (6 bases). CDR3 length equals 14 residues. With 6 bases removed from V and 2 bases from J, the gap between germline ends came to 11 bases. CDR3 in DNA: TGTGCCAGCAGACCACGACAGGGCAATCAGCCCCAGCATTTT. Translated: CASRPRQGNQPQHF.

This clonotype was seen a few times. The chain joins TRBV20-1 to TRBJ1-2; D gene uncertain. Trimming shortened V by 2 bases and J by 3 bases, and 10 bases separated the two germline ends. Germline loops: CDR1 DFQATT, CDR2 SNEGSKA (reference sequence). The CDR3 is 13 amino acids. The CDR3 reads CSARPLMDYGYTF. The CDR3 DNA reads TGCAGTGCTAGACCGTTGATGGACTATGGCTACACCTTC.

This clonotype was seen a few times. This sequence joins TRBV30 and TRBJ2-3; D possibly corresponds to TRBD2 (6 bases). V dropped 5 bases and J dropped 4 bases, with 25 bases sitting between them. Germline V lookup: CDR1 GTSNPN, CDR2 SVGIG (reference sequence). This CDR3 region has 17 residues. The CDR3 spells CAWSRDPGLPRADTQYF. The CDR3 region has the DNA TGTGCCTGGTCCCGGGACCCGGGACTCCCCCGGGCAGATACGCAGTATTTT. Looking up the rest from reference TRBV30 and TRBJ2-3 gives the full variable domain: SQTIHQWPATLVQPVGSPLSLECTVEGTSNPNLYWYRQAAGRGLQLLFYSVGIGQISSEVPQNLSASRPQDRQFILSSKKLLLSDSGFYLCAWSRDPGLPRADTQYFGPGTRLTVL.